This TCR beta chain is from a study of blood T cell repertoires in COVID-19. Background on the study: Spain, Italy and the United States supplied samples that represented acute and convalescent COVID-19. From T cells, B-cell-depleted T cells, or PBMCs came the material, which was cDNA or gDNA.

Authors' methods: Reference gene primers were amplified, and this amplification served to estimate nucleated cell counts. The protocol was immunoSEQ multiplex PCR, while the TCRdb copy is restricted to in-frame clones and leaves out a portion. V and J calls and clone size are given by that table; D and trimming were obtained from the DNA. Of 250,000 or so clones listed, 75% to 90% are singletons. What was sequenced was PBMCs or T cells enriched from blood (not recorded which). The receptor was derived from a man aged 50 to 59 who had been exposed to COVID-19.

DNA for the CDR3: TGTGCCAGCAGCCATATACAGGGGGCGCGAAATGAGCAGTTCTTC. Its translation is CASSHIQGARNEQFF. The chain is built from TRBV3-1 (or the pseudogene TRBV3-2) and TRBJ2-1; 9 nucleotides match TRBD1. Unmatched junction bases numbered 7, after V lost 3 bases and J lost 7 bases. The CDR3 spans 15 residues. From germline, CDR1 is LGHDT and CDR2 YNNKEL (reference sequence).